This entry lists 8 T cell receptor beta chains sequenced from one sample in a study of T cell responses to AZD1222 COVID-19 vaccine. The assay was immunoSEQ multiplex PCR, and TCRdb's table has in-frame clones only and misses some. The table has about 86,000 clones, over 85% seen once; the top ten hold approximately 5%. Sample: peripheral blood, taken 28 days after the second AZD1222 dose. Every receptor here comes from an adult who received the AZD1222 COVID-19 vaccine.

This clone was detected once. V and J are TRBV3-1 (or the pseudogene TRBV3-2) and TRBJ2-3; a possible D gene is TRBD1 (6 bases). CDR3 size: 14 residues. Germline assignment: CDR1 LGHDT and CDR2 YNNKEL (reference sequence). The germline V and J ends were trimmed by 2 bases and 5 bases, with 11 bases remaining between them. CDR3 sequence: CASSQQGWRDTQYF. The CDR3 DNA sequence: TGTGCCAGCAGCCAACAGGGGTGGAGAGATACGCAGTATTTT.

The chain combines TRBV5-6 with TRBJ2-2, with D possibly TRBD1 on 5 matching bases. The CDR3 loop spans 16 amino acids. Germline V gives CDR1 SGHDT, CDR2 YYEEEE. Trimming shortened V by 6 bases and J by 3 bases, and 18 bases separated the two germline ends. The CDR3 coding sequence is TGTGCCAGCACCCTTCAAACGACAGCGTACACCGGGGAGCTGTTTTTT. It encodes CASTLQTTAYTGELFF.

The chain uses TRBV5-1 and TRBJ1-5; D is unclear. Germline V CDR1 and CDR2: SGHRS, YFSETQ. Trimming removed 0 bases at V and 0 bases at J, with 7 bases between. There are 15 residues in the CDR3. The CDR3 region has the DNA TGCGCCAGCAGCTTGGGGACGGCTAGCAATCAGCCCCAGCATTTT. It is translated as CASSLGTASNQPQHF.

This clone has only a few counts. This chain's CDR3 is CASSLGTGLNQPQHF. The DNA of the CDR3 is TGTGCCAGCAGCCTGGGGACAGGACTAAATCAGCCCCAGCATTTT. J is TRBJ1-5 and V is TRBV3-1 (or the pseudogene TRBV3-2); 8 bases align to TRBD1. Germline trimming cut 4 bases from V and 4 bases from J; bases unmatched to any gene: 6. The CDR3 is made up of 15 amino acids. Germline V gene data show CDR1 as LGHDT and CDR2 as YNNKEL (reference sequence).

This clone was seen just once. CDR3 bases: TGTGCCAGCGCGGGTTCCTACGAGCAGTACGTC. Protein: CASAGSYEQYV. The chain recombines TRBV6-6 with TRBJ2-7, with D possibly matching TRBD2 (5 bases). Trimming shortened V by 8 bases and J by 1 base, and 6 bases separated the two germline ends. Germline V gene sequence: CDR1 MNHNY, CDR2 SVGAGI (reference sequence). The CDR3 runs 11 residues.

In DNA form, the CDR3 reads TGTGCCAGCAGTGGGGAGGTTGCACCCCTCCACTTT. This translates into CASSGEVAPLHF. V gene TRBV2 combines with J gene TRBJ1-6; D gene unclear. This CDR3 spans 12 amino acids. Germline loops: CDR1 SNHLY, CDR2 FYNNEI. V shed 4 bases and J shed 11 bases, with 9 bases lying between them.

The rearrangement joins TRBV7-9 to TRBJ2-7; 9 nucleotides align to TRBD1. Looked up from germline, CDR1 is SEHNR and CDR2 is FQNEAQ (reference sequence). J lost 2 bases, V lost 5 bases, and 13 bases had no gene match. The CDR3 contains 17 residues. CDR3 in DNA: TGTGCCAGCAGCGCTTGGGGCTGGGACAGGGTTCCCTACGAGCAGTACTTC. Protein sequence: CASSAWGWDRVPYEQYF.

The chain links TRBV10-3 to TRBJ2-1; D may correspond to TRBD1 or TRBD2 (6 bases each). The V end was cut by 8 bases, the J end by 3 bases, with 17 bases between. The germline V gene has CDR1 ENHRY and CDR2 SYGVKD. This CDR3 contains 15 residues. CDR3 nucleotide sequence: TGTGCCATCGGGGGTTTGGGGGGCCTCTACAATGAGCAGTTCTTC. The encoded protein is CAIGGLGGLYNEQFF.